This entry lists 3 T cell receptor beta chains sequenced from one sample in a study of blood T cells in healthy people across ages. Combining a sample-barcoded 5' primer with a J-beta primer mix, a second PCR ran for roughly 6 to 11 cycles. TCRdb reprocessed the 5' RACE reads via MiXCR and lists one record per CDR3 protein. The data contain 950,000 to 1,200,000 distinct CDR3 sequences, around two fifths of them singletons. The sample consisted of blood. These receptors were obtained from a man between 18 and 35 years old in good health.

The V and J genes are TRBV9 and TRBJ2-6, with D unclear. Germline V gene sequence: CDR1 SGDLS, CDR2 YYNGEE. With 0 bases removed from V and 4 bases from J, the gap between germline ends came to 5 bases. This CDR3 region has 14 residues. The CDR3 DNA reads TGTGCCAGCAGCGTAGTTGACGGGGCCAACGTCCTGACTTTC. Translated, it gives CASSVVDGANVLTF. Combining the CDR3 with reference TRBV9 and TRBJ2-6 gives the whole variable domain DSGVTQTPKHLITATGQRVTLRCSPRSGDLSVYWYQQSLDQGLQFLIQYYNGEERAKGNILERFSAQQFPDLHSELNLSSLELGDSALYFCASSVVDGANVLTFGAGSRLTVL.

The chain recombines TRBV20-1 with TRBJ2-3; either TRBD1 or TRBD2 may fit D (5 bases each). Deletions cut 5 bases from V and 5 bases from J, with 20 bases between. The CDR3 covers 15 residues. Germline CDR1 is DFQATT and CDR2 is SNEGSKA (reference sequence). The CDR3 here is CSAATRDLAQDTQYF. The CDR3 DNA reads as TGCAGTGCTGCTACCCGGGACCTGGCCCAAGATACGCAGTATTTT.

The CDR3, as DNA: TGTGCCAGCAGCCAAGATGAAGGCCTGCGACAAGAGACCCAGTACTTC. It encodes CASSQDEGLRQETQYF. The chain couples TRBV3-1 to TRBJ2-5; no clear D gene. The CDR3 runs to 16 residues. Trimming stripped 0 bases from V and 2 bases from J, with 13 bases between. The germline gives CDR1 LGHDT, CDR2 YNNKEL (reference sequence).